A single sample gave rise to the 15 T cell receptor beta chains below, sequenced in a study of T cell changes during pregnancy in multiple sclerosis. The method was immunoSEQ multiplex PCR; TCRdb's version includes in-frame clones alone and lacks a portion of them. The sample lists more than 35,000 clones, 90% occurring once. The source material was CD4+ T cells from peripheral blood mononuclear cells, sampled in the second trimester of pregnancy. Receptors were obtained from a female donor with multiple sclerosis, enrolled in a pregnancy study.

The chain links TRBV7-8 to TRBJ2-1, with unresolved D. The CDR3 runs 15 residues. CDR1 SGHVS and CDR2 FQNEAQ come from the germline V gene. V was pared by 5 bases and J by 4 bases, with 15 bases between. CDR3 in amino acids: CASSPPRFGYNEQFF. The CDR3 coding sequence is TGTGCCAGCAGCCCCCCCAGGTTTGGTTACAATGAGCAGTTCTTC.

The chain employs TRBV5-1 and TRBJ2-3, with 11 bases lining up with TRBD2. This CDR3 has 18 residues. V dropped 2 bases and J dropped 1; count of bases not matched to a gene: 9. Germline V CDR1 and CDR2: SGHRS, YFSETQ. The CDR3 DNA reads as TGCGCCAGCAGCTTTGTTCCCCTAGCGGGAGGTGGCACAGATACGCAGTATTTT. Its protein product is CASSFVPLAGGGTDTQYF.

The chain employs TRBV18 and TRBJ1-4; D unresolved. Trimming pared 5 bases from V and 0 bases from J, leaving 13 bases between. The CDR3 consists of 16 residues. Per the germline V gene, CDR1 is KGHSH and CDR2 is LQKENI. This CDR3 reads CASSSLSGPTNEKLFF. The CDR3 DNA sequence: TGTGCCAGCTCATCCCTTTCTGGCCCAACTAATGAAAAACTGTTTTTT. The complete variable domain, with remaining parts taken from reference TRBV18 and TRBJ1-4, reads NAGVMQNPRHLVRRRGQEARLRCSPMKGHSHVYWYRQLPEEGLKFMVYLQKENIIDESGMPKERFSAEFPKEGPSILRIQQVVRGDSAAYFCASSSLSGPTNEKLFFGSGTQLSVL.

The chain carries TRBV18 and TRBJ1-3; no reliable D call. The CDR3 is made up of 15 amino acids. Germline lookup yields CDR1 KGHSH and CDR2 LQKENI. The V and J ends lost 4 bases and 0 bases respectively, with 10 bases between them. CDR3: CASSRSEISGNTIYF. Written as DNA, the CDR3 is TGTGCCAGCTCACGAAGCGAGATCTCTGGAAACACCATATATTTT.

This sequence joins TRBV11-2 and TRBJ1-1, with D maybe TRBD1 (6 bases). CDR1 and CDR2 (germline): SGHAT, FQNNGV. V was clipped by 6 bases and J by 0 bases, with 14 bases between them. The length of the CDR3 is 15 residues. CDR3 sequence: CASSRGGILNTEAFF. The CDR3 nucleotides read TGTGCCAGCAGTAGGGGGGGGATTCTGAACACTGAAGCTTTCTTT.

This clone came up once. The chain joins TRBV15 to TRBJ2-3, with D unresolved. Trimming cost V 0 bases and J 4 bases, with 8 bases left between them. The CDR3 sequence is 14 residues long. The germline V gene has CDR1 LNHNV and CDR2 YYDKDF (reference sequence). CDR3: CATSRDTVADTQYF. In nucleotides, the CDR3 is TGTGCCACCAGCAGAGATACGGTGGCAGATACGCAGTATTTT.

The rearrangement links TRBV5-1 to TRBJ1-2, with D possibly TRBD1 on 5 matching bases. CDR1 is SGHRS and CDR2 is YFSETQ in the germline V gene. Trimming removed 0 bases from V and 4 bases from J, with 13 bases in between. This CDR3 spans 15 amino acids. In DNA form, the CDR3 reads TGCGCCAGCAGCTTGGCCTGGGAGGGACCCTATGGCTACACCTTC. Its translation is CASSLAWEGPYGYTF.

The chain employs TRBV7-2 and TRBJ1-5, with unresolved D. The V gene's germline CDR1 is SGHTA and CDR2 FQGNSA. The V and J ends lost 5 bases and 4 bases respectively, with 9 bases between them. This CDR3 region has 13 residues. The CDR3 bases are TGTGCCAGCAGCACGAGGTCGAATCAGCCCCAGCATTTT. This codes for CASSTRSNQPQHF.

V usage is TRBV25-1 and J usage is TRBJ1-1; D perhaps matches TRBD1 (6 bases). With 4 bases removed from V and 1 base from J, the gap between germline ends came to 19 bases. Germline loops: CDR1 MGHDK, CDR2 SYGVNS. CDR3 length: 17 residues. The chain's CDR3 is CASSGGQNFIWNTEAFF. CDR3 bases: TGTGCCAGCAGTGGGGGGCAAAACTTCATTTGGAACACTGAAGCTTTCTTT.

The rearrangement uses TRBV2 and TRBJ2-5; D unresolved. Germline lookup yields CDR1 SNHLY and CDR2 FYNNEI. This CDR3 comprises 15 residues. Trimming stripped 6 bases from V and 7 bases from J, with 21 bases between. The CDR3 is CASSPAPAVLGTQYF. The CDR3 DNA sequence: TGTGCCAGCAGCCCCGCCCCGGCGGTTCTTGGGACCCAGTACTTC.

This clone was recorded a few times. CDR3 residues: CASRNGTPNTGELFF. The CDR3 DNA reads TGCGCCAGCAGGAATGGGACTCCGAACACCGGGGAGCTGTTTTTT. V gene TRBV5-1 combines with J gene TRBJ2-2; TRBD2 is a possible D gene (6 bases). With 5 bases removed from V and 0 bases from J, the gap between germline ends came to 11 bases. This CDR3 is 15 amino acids long. CDR1 is SGHRS and CDR2 is YFSETQ in the germline V gene.

The V and J genes are TRBV27 and TRBJ2-7; 8 positions match TRBD1. J gave up 4 bases and V 2 bases, and 4 bases lay outside the gene matches. CDR3 length equals 14 residues. CDR1 MNHEY and CDR2 SMNVEV come from the germline V gene (reference sequence). The CDR3 DNA sequence: TGTGCCAGCAGTTTAAACAGGGGGGCTTACGAGCAGTACTTC. This sequence encodes CASSLNRGAYEQYF.

The chain recombines TRBV12-2 with TRBJ1-5; TRBD1 was called by the table and not checked on the DNA. TRBV12-2 is a pseudogene. The CDR3 runs to 17 residues. The CDR3 DNA reads TGTGCAAGTCGCAAACCTAAGGGACAGGGCGGCTCTCAGCCCCAGCATTTT. It encodes CASRKPKGQGGSQPQHF.

The CDR3 sequence is CASSLGNTGYQGYTF. Written as DNA, the CDR3 is TGTGCCAGCAGCTTAGGAAATACGGGGTATCAAGGCTACACCTTC. The gene calls are TRBV7-9 and TRBJ1-2; D is ambiguous. This CDR3 contains 15 residues. Between the trimmed V and J ends, which lost 1 base and 8 bases, there was a span of 17 bases. Germline V CDR1 and CDR2: SEHNR, FQNEAQ (reference sequence).

The chain links TRBV30 to TRBJ2-5; 9 nucleotides match TRBD2. Germline CDR1 and CDR2: GTSNPN and SVGIG (reference sequence). V lost 3 bases and J lost 6; bases outside the gene matches: 8. The CDR3 extends over 14 amino acids. The DNA for the CDR3 is TGTGCCTGGAGACGGGGCGGGGGGGCGAAGACCCAGTACTTC. Translating gives CAWRRGGGAKTQYF.